A single sample gave rise to the 25 T cell receptor beta chains below, sequenced in a study of long-term antiretroviral therapy in people with HIV (dated by TCRdb to the early 2020s). The immunoSEQ hsTCRB v3.0 assay was used at survey level resolution to sequence the TRB variable region. This is the immuneACCESS table as TCRdb keeps it, with only in-frame sequences that have V and J called. A part of the clones is gone; compared with another copy, unresolved V genes explain less than half, and the rest is unexplained. The sample table shows 20,000 or so clones, and roughly 80% are seen once. 8% to 10% of the sample comes from the top ten. The sequenced sample was unsorted PBMCs, obtained 0.5 years before starting antiretroviral therapy. All receptors derive from a man between 18 and 35 years old with HIV.

This chain joins TRBV13 and TRBJ2-7; D may be TRBD2 (6 bases). Trimming stripped 5 bases from V and 2 bases from J, with 13 bases between. This CDR3 has 14 amino acids. Germline lookup yields CDR1 PRHDT and CDR2 FYEKMQ (reference sequence). The CDR3 sequence: CASSPGTVPYEQYF. The CDR3 DNA follows: TGTGCCAGCAGCCCAGGGACTGTTCCCTACGAGCAGTACTTC.

CDR3 loop: CASSLHGQGSYEQYF. The CDR3 DNA sequence: TGTGCCAGCAGCCTCCATGGGCAGGGGTCCTACGAGCAGTACTTC. The chain recombines TRBV9 with TRBJ2-7; D perhaps matches TRBD1 (6 bases). The V gene's germline CDR1 is SGDLS and CDR2 YYNGEE. V lost 4 bases and J 1 base, leaving 15 bases between the germline ends. The CDR3 sequence is 15 residues long.

V and J are TRBV7-9 and TRBJ2-7, with D uncertain. Trimming cost V 4 bases and J 2 bases, with 24 bases left between them. The CDR3 has 18 amino acids. Per the germline V gene, CDR1 is SEHNR and CDR2 is FQNEAQ (reference sequence). For the CDR3, the DNA is TGTGCCAGCAGCTCCCAGACGAAACACAATTACGAGCCCTACGAGCAGTACTTC. Its protein product is CASSSQTKHNYEPYEQYF.

The rearrangement links TRBV28 to TRBJ2-1; possibly TRBD1 for D (6 bases). Trimming took off 6 bases at V and 0 bases at J, with 9 bases between the two ends. There are 14 residues in the CDR3. Germline CDR1 reads MDHEN; CDR2 reads SYDVKM. CDR3 sequence (DNA): TGTGCCAGCAGCGAACAGGGCTCCTACAATGAGCAGTTCTTC. The encoded protein is CASSEQGSYNEQFF.

This clone appeared once. The chain combines TRBV2 with TRBJ2-3; possible D gene TRBD2, 5 bases. This CDR3 contains 14 residues. Trimming removed 3 bases at V and 2 bases at J, with 9 bases between. Germline V gene data show CDR1 as SNHLY and CDR2 as FYNNEI. For the CDR3, the DNA is TGTGCCAGCAGTGAGGAGAGGGCCACAGATACGCAGTATTTT. The encoded protein is CASSEERATDTQYF.

The gene calls are TRBV7-9 and TRBJ1-1; D unresolved. The germline V and J ends were trimmed by 1 base and 2 bases, with 8 bases remaining between them. The CDR3 covers 14 residues. Germline lookup yields CDR1 SEHNR and CDR2 FQNEAQ (reference sequence). The CDR3 DNA sequence: TGTGCCAGCAGCTTAGGTCAAGCCAACACTGAAGCTTTCTTT. Translated, it gives CASSLGQANTEAFF.

The chain combines TRBV6-1 with TRBJ1-3; weak D call: TRBD1 (6 bases). This CDR3 region has 15 residues. Trimming removed 8 bases at V and 2 bases at J, with 16 bases between. Germline CDR1 MNHNS, CDR2 SASEGT. CDR3 DNA sequence: TGTGCCAGCGAGGGGGGACAATCAGCTGGAAACACCATATATTTT. It yields the protein CASEGGQSAGNTIYF.

The gene calls are TRBV28 and TRBJ1-2; 10 nucleotides agree with TRBD1. The length of the CDR3 is 15 residues. Germline CDR1 MDHEN, CDR2 SYDVKM. The V segment lost 7 bases and the J segment 7 bases; nucleotides outside the gene matches: 12. CDR3 in amino acids: CASIEWTGGVGGYTF. CDR3 nucleotide sequence: TGTGCCAGCATCGAGTGGACAGGGGGGGTAGGTGGCTACACCTTC.

This clone has only one observation. This chain connects TRBV6-5 to TRBJ1-5, with 7 bases aligning to TRBD1. CDR3 length equals 16 residues. Germline-derived CDR1 and CDR2 are MNHEY and SVGAGI. Unmatched junction bases numbered 6, after V lost 0 bases and J lost 4 bases. This chain's CDR3 is CASSYSLPGGNQPQHF. In DNA form, the CDR3 reads TGTGCCAGCAGTTACTCACTCCCAGGGGGGAATCAGCCCCAGCATTTT.

The chain employs TRBV7-8 and TRBJ2-7; D is ambiguous. CDR1 and CDR2 (germline): SGHVS, FQNEAQ. With 2 bases removed from V and 3 bases from J, the gap between germline ends came to 5 bases. This CDR3 is built from 12 residues. The CDR3, as DNA: TGTGCCAGCAGCTTAACTGACTACGAGCAGTACTTC. Protein: CASSLTDYEQYF.

The V and J genes are TRBV27 and TRBJ2-3; 7 bases are shared with TRBD2. Trimming at V came to 8 bases and at J to 2 bases, leaving 1 base not matched to a gene. The germline gives CDR1 MNHEY, CDR2 SMNVEV (reference sequence). The CDR3 contains 12 residues. The CDR3 nucleotides read TGTGCCAGCGGGAGGGCCACAGATACGCAGTATTTT. This encodes CASGRATDTQYF.

V usage is TRBV29-1 and J usage is TRBJ2-1; D call uncertain. The germline gives CDR1 SQVTM, CDR2 ANQGSEA. V was trimmed by 7 bases and J by 7 bases, leaving 8 bases between them. The CDR3 totals 10 residues. The CDR3 loop reads CSAKLNEQFF. CDR3 nucleotides: TGCAGCGCCAAGTTGAATGAGCAGTTCTTC.

Comment on this clone: Because the CDR3 is missing its conserved closing phenylalanine or tryptophan, this is likely a read error. The chain couples TRBV29-1 to TRBJ2-7, with D tentatively TRBD2 (5 bases). V was cut by 4 bases and J by 4 bases, with 8 bases left in between. The CDR3 covers 11 residues. Germline lookup yields CDR1 SQVTM and CDR2 ANQGSEA. The CDR3 nucleotides read TGCAGCGTTGGAGGAGGTTACGAGCAGTACCTC. It specifies CSVGGGYEQYL.

This chain connects TRBV7-2 to TRBJ2-3; 8 positions match TRBD2. The V and J ends lost 3 bases and 6 bases, in that order; junction bases with no gene match: 8. The CDR3 spans 15 residues. Looked up from germline, CDR1 is SGHTA and CDR2 is FQGNSA. The CDR3 sequence is CASSLASGPPDTQYF. The CDR3 nucleotides read TGTGCCAGCAGCTTGGCTAGCGGGCCGCCGGATACGCAGTATTTT.

This chain joins TRBV19 and TRBJ1-2, with D possibly matching TRBD1 (5 bases). V was cut by 7 bases and J by 4 bases, with 25 bases left in between. Germline CDR1 is LNHDA and CDR2 is SQIVND (reference sequence). CDR3 size: 17 residues. Written as DNA, the CDR3 is TGTGCCAGTACCGACTTGTCGACAGCTCTTGATGGCTATGGCTACACCTTC. Its translation: CASTDLSTALDGYGYTF.

J is TRBJ2-1 and V is TRBV5-4; TRBD1 matches 7 bases. Germline CDR1 is SGHNT and CDR2 is YYREEE (reference sequence). With 0 bases clipped from V and 9 bases from J, the junction kept 6 bases outside the gene matches. This CDR3 contains 14 residues. The CDR3 loop is CASSLVPGTAEQFF. For the CDR3, the DNA is TGTGCCAGCAGCTTGGTCCCCGGGACAGCTGAGCAGTTCTTC.

V is TRBV29-1 and J is TRBJ2-1; 8 bases are shared with TRBD2. Per the germline V gene, CDR1 is SQVTM and CDR2 is ANQGSEA. Germline trimming cut 0 bases from V and 6 bases from J; bases unmatched to any gene: 16. CDR3 length: 18 amino acids. The CDR3 DNA sequence: TGCAGCGTTGAAGATACAGTGCAGGAGCGGGAGTATAGCAATGAGCAGTTCTTC. This codes for CSVEDTVQEREYSNEQFF.

The J gene is TRBJ2-1, the V gene TRBV11-3; D unresolved. V gave up 5 bases and J gave up 6 bases, with 11 bases separating them. In germline, CDR1 is SGHNT, CDR2 YENEEA. The CDR3 has 13 residues. CDR3 residues: CASSRDPANEQFF. The CDR3 DNA is TGTGCCAGCAGCCGCGATCCCGCCAATGAGCAGTTCTTC.

The chain recombines TRBV7-2 with TRBJ2-1, with unresolved D. The V end lost 1 base, the J end lost 7 bases, and 5 bases lay between the germline ends. The germline gives CDR1 SGHTA, CDR2 FQGNSA. The CDR3 has 12 amino acids. DNA of the CDR3: TGTGCCAGCAGCTTAGTCGGTAATGAGCAGTTCTTC. Translated: CASSLVGNEQFF. Full variable domain (outside the CDR3, taken from reference TRBV7-2 and TRBJ2-1): GAGVSQSPSNKVTEKGKDVELRCDPISGHTALYWYRQSLGQGLEFLIYFQGNSAPDKSGLPSDRFSAERTGGSVSTLTIQRTQQEDSAVYLCASSLVGNEQFFGPGTRLTVL.

In its sample, this clone was seen a few times. This sequence joins TRBV19 and TRBJ2-7; D not certain. Trimming shortened V by 5 bases and J by 2 bases, and 7 bases separated the two germline ends. CDR3 length: 12 amino acids. The V gene's germline CDR1 is LNHDA and CDR2 SQIVND (reference sequence). Written as DNA, the CDR3 is TGTGCCAGTAGTTTCCCCCCCTACGAGCAGTACTTC. The encoded protein is CASSFPPYEQYF.

This chain links TRBV30 with TRBJ2-7, with 10 bases aligning to TRBD1. Losses at the gene ends were 3 bases for V and 2 bases for J; bases not matched to a gene: 4. This CDR3 is 14 amino acids long. Germline assignment: CDR1 GTSNPN and CDR2 SVGIG (reference sequence). In DNA form, the CDR3 reads TGTGCCTGGAGCGCCGGACAGGGGGCCTACGAGCAGTACTTC. Amino acid sequence: CAWSAGQGAYEQYF.

The rearrangement links TRBV7-8 to TRBJ2-3; 7 nucleotides align to TRBD2. V was clipped by 5 bases and J by 7 bases; unmatched bases: 12. This CDR3 region has 15 residues. CDR1 is SGHVS, CDR2 FQNEAQ, per germline. The CDR3 DNA reads as TGTGCCAGCAGCCCTCGGGAGGCCGAGGGAAATACGCAGTATTTT. Protein: CASSPREAEGNTQYF.

The chain has TRBV10-3 and TRBJ2-2; 8 nucleotides line up with TRBD1. The V gene end was trimmed by 2 bases and the J gene end by 4 bases; junction bases not matched to a gene: 0. The CDR3 has 14 residues. CDR1 and CDR2 from the germline V gene are ENHRY and SYGVKD. CDR3 region: CAISETGGTGELFF. DNA for the CDR3: TGTGCCATCAGTGAGACAGGGGGCACCGGGGAGCTGTTTTTT.

The chain recombines TRBV9 with TRBJ2-3; 8 bases line up with TRBD2. The germline V gene encodes CDR1 SGDLS and CDR2 YYNGEE. Trimming took 0 bases from V and 5 from J; bases not matched to a gene: 8. The CDR3 runs to 16 residues. The CDR3 protein is CASSVDPAGAVDTQYF. The CDR3 DNA is TGTGCCAGCAGCGTAGACCCAGCGGGGGCAGTAGATACGCAGTATTTT.

This chain joins TRBV18 and TRBJ2-1, with a tentative D call TRBD2 (6 bases). Trimming took 4 bases from V and 6 from J, leaving 13 bases between them. The CDR3 loop spans 14 amino acids. Germline CDR1 reads KGHSH; CDR2 reads LQKENI. The CDR3 nucleotides read TGTGCCAGCTCACGCCAGGGAGGCGGCAATGAGCAGTTCTTC. Translated: CASSRQGGGNEQFF.